The 22 T cell receptor beta chains in this list originate from one sample, sequenced in a study of shared clonotypes between healthy human individuals. Naive CD8 cells comprised CD45RO-negative, CCR7-positively selected cells, excluding terminally differentiated effector memory CD45RA+ cells. The table came from immunoSEQ multiplex PCR; TCRdb's copy has only in-frame clones and leaves some out. The table shows over 2,000,000 clones, with just under 95% occurring only once. Specimen: naive CD8+ T cells from PBMCs. The origin of the receptors is a man in his late teens or twenties in good health. Some clones in this sample may be carry-over from other donors' samples.

The gene calls are TRBV30 and TRBJ1-2, with D hard to call. Germline CDR1 is GTSNPN and CDR2 is SVGIG (reference sequence). This CDR3 has 12 amino acids. The V end was cut by 2 bases, the J end by 4 bases, with 8 bases between. CDR3 protein: CAWSPPSYGYTF. DNA of the CDR3: TGTGCCTGGAGTCCGCCGAGCTATGGCTACACCTTC.

V gene TRBV28 combines with J gene TRBJ1-3; 8 nucleotides line up with TRBD1. This CDR3 contains 16 residues. Trimming cost V 5 bases and J 2 bases; bases outside gene matches: 8. In germline, CDR1 is MDHEN, CDR2 SYDVKM. Here the CDR3 reads CASSQLMDRAGNTIYF. The CDR3 DNA is TGTGCCAGCAGTCAGTTAATGGACAGGGCTGGAAACACCATATATTTT. Drawing the rest from reference TRBV28 and TRBJ1-3, the complete variable domain is DVKVTQSSRYLVKRTGEKVFLECVQDMDHENMFWYRQDPGLGLRLIYFSYDVKMKEKGDIPEGYSVSREKKERFSLILESASTNQTSMYLCASSQLMDRAGNTIYFGEGSWLTVV.

V gene TRBV2 combines with J gene TRBJ2-5, with D maybe TRBD1 (5 bases). This CDR3 contains 14 residues. Germline V CDR1 and CDR2: SNHLY, FYNNEI. V was shortened by 8 bases and J by 5 bases, with 18 bases between the two germline ends. CDR3 DNA sequence: TGTGCCAGCTCCACTGCACAGGCAGGGGAGACCCAGTACTTC. It translates to CASSTAQAGETQYF. The full variable domain, in which reference TRBV2 and TRBJ2-5 provide the parts outside the CDR3, is EPEVTQTPSHQVTQMGQEVILRCVPISNHLYFYWYRQILGQKVEFLVSFYNNEISEKSEIFDDQFSVERPDGSNFTLKIRSTKLEDSAMYFCASSTAQAGETQYFGPGTRLLVL.

J is TRBJ2-7 and V is TRBV28, with D hard to call. This CDR3 is 13 amino acids long. The germline V and J ends were trimmed by 2 bases and 3 bases, with 8 bases remaining between them. Germline CDR1 and CDR2: MDHEN and SYDVKM. CDR3 region: CASSLDWDYEQYF. In nucleotides, the CDR3 is TGTGCCAGCAGTTTAGACTGGGACTACGAGCAGTACTTC.

This clone has only one observation. The chain carries TRBV11-2 and TRBJ2-3; D tentatively fits TRBD1 or TRBD2 (5 bases each). Trimming stripped 4 bases from V and 0 bases from J, with 11 bases between. The CDR3 covers 15 residues. Germline V CDR1 and CDR2: SGHAT, FQNNGV. The CDR3 DNA sequence: TGTGCCAGCAGCTCGGGGACCGCTAGCACAGATACGCAGTATTTT. It encodes CASSSGTASTDTQYF.

On this clone itself: Other DNA sequences within the sample encode an identical CDR3. The genes are TRBV11-2 and TRBJ2-7; 8 nucleotides agree with TRBD1. Germline trimming cut 5 bases from V and 2 bases from J; bases unmatched to any gene: 2. There are 13 residues in the CDR3. From germline, CDR1 is SGHAT and CDR2 FQNNGV. The CDR3 is CASSPGQAYEQYF. In DNA, the CDR3 is TGTGCCAGCAGCCCGGGACAGGCCTACGAGCAGTACTTC.

The CDR3 DNA is TGTGCCAGCAAGGGACAGGCTAACTACGAGCAGTACTTC. Encoded protein: CASKGQANYEQYF. This chain uses TRBV2 with TRBJ2-7; 8 bases are a match to TRBD1. Germline V gives CDR1 SNHLY, CDR2 FYNNEI. V shed 7 bases, J shed 3 bases, and the junction held 5 bases outside the gene matches. The CDR3 loop spans 13 amino acids.

The chain employs TRBV5-1 and TRBJ1-5; D is unresolved. The CDR3 runs to 14 residues. V dropped 0 bases and J dropped 7 bases, with 11 bases sitting between them. Germline V gene data show CDR1 as SGHRS and CDR2 as YFSETQ. The DNA of the CDR3 is TGCGCCAGCAGCTTGGAGGAGGGCGAGCAGCCCCAGCATTTT. This codes for CASSLEEGEQPQHF.

The chain couples TRBV5-1 to TRBJ1-1; a weak D match, TRBD1 (5 bases). V lost 4 bases and J lost 10, with 23 bases in between. The germline V gene has CDR1 SGHRS and CDR2 YFSETQ. The CDR3 is 15 amino acids. CDR3 DNA sequence: TGCGCCAGCAGCCCCAAGGGGTGGGCGCAAAAGGGAGCTTTCTTT. It translates to CASSPKGWAQKGAFF.

CDR3 sequence: CASSLSNSRNTEAFF. In DNA form, the CDR3 reads TGTGCCAGCAGTTTATCGAATAGTCGGAACACTGAAGCTTTCTTT. The chain uses TRBV27 and TRBJ1-1; D ambiguous. CDR3 size: 15 residues. Trimming pared 0 bases from V and 1 base from J, leaving 9 bases between. Germline values: CDR1 MNHEY, CDR2 SMNVEV (reference sequence).

The J gene is TRBJ2-7, the V gene TRBV7-6; TRBD2 matches 7 bases. Germline CDR1 SGHVS, CDR2 FNYEAQ. The J segment lost 0 bases and the V segment lost 5 bases, leaving 7 bases of the junction unmatched. This CDR3 is 15 amino acids long. The CDR3 DNA is TGTGCCAGCAGCCAGCTAGCGGTTAGCTCCTACGAGCAGTACTTC. Encoded protein: CASSQLAVSSYEQYF.

This rearrangement joins TRBV9 to TRBJ2-7, with a possible D match to TRBD1 (6 bases). CDR1 is SGDLS and CDR2 is YYNGEE in the germline V gene. CDR3 length: 15 residues. With 4 bases removed from V and 9 bases from J, the gap between germline ends came to 23 bases. CDR3 in amino acids: CASSPWTDAVGVQYF. The CDR3 DNA is TGTGCCAGCAGCCCCTGGACAGACGCGGTCGGCGTGCAGTACTTC.

This clone was seen more than once but under ten times. This sequence joins TRBV4-1 and TRBJ1-5; a possible D gene is TRBD1 (5 bases). V was trimmed by 0 bases and J by 2 bases, leaving 8 bases between them. Germline V CDR1 and CDR2: MGHRA, YSYEKL. The CDR3 length is 15 residues. CDR3 coding DNA: TGCGCCAGCAGCCAAGAGGGAGGGGGCAATCAGCCCCAGCATTTT. Protein sequence: CASSQEGGGNQPQHF.

This clone has a handful of counts. V gene TRBV7-8 combines with J gene TRBJ1-1; D may be TRBD1 (6 bases). The CDR3 totals 15 residues. Germline lookup yields CDR1 SGHVS and CDR2 FQNEAQ. V shed 7 bases and J shed 0 bases, with 15 bases lying between them. The CDR3 bases are TGTGCCAGCACCACTGACAGGCGCCTGAACACTGAAGCTTTCTTT. Encoded protein: CASTTDRRLNTEAFF.

The rearrangement links TRBV6-5 to TRBJ1-4; unclear D gene. CDR1 is MNHEY and CDR2 is SVGAGI in the germline V gene. This CDR3 has 14 amino acids. Trimming left V 8 bases short and J 4 bases short, with 14 bases between. Here the CDR3 reads CASSISSFNEKLFF. The CDR3 bases are TGTGCCAGCTCGATTAGTAGTTTTAATGAAAAACTGTTTTTT.

The gene calls are TRBV27 and TRBJ2-7; weak D call: TRBD2 (7 bases). The germline V gene has CDR1 MNHEY and CDR2 SMNVEV (reference sequence). There are 14 residues in the CDR3. The V end lost 10 bases, the J end lost 2 bases, and 18 bases lay between the germline ends. The CDR3 bases are TGTGCCATCGGGGGGCCGAGCCCCCCCTACGAGCAGTACTTC. It specifies CAIGGPSPPYEQYF.

The rearrangement joins TRBV2 to TRBJ2-4; D uncertain. The germline CDR1 and CDR2 sequences are SNHLY and FYNNEI. V was trimmed by 6 bases and J by 4 bases, leaving 10 bases between them. The CDR3 runs 13 residues. CDR3 in DNA: TGTGCCAGCAGACACGACAAAAAAAACATTCAGTACTTC. Protein: CASRHDKKNIQYF. The variable domain in full, completed from reference TRBV2 and TRBJ2-4, reads EPEVTQTPSHQVTQMGQEVILRCVPISNHLYFYWYRQILGQKVEFLVSFYNNEISEKSEIFDDQFSVERPDGSNFTLKIRSTKLEDSAMYFCASRHDKKNIQYFGAGTRLSVL.

V gene TRBV28 combines with J gene TRBJ1-4, with 8 bases aligning to TRBD1. Trimming removed 7 bases from V and 7 bases from J; junction bases left unmatched: 8. The CDR3 extends over 14 amino acids. Germline-derived CDR1 and CDR2 are MDHEN and SYDVKM. The CDR3 DNA follows: TGTGCCAGCAAACTCCGGGACAGGATTGAAAAACTGTTTTTT. Its translation is CASKLRDRIEKLFF.

V usage is TRBV12-5 and J usage is TRBJ1-1; D perhaps matches TRBD1 (6 bases). In germline, CDR1 is LGHNT, CDR2 FRNRAP. This CDR3 contains 14 residues. Trimming removed 3 bases from V and 3 bases from J, with 11 bases in between. CDR3 in amino acids: CASGLGGTDTEAFF. CDR3 nucleotide sequence: TGTGCTAGTGGTTTAGGGGGTACAGACACTGAAGCTTTCTTT.

This clone was found once. The rearrangement links TRBV30 to TRBJ1-1; no reliable D call. V lost 2 bases, J lost 8 bases, and 12 bases lay in between. Germline assignment: CDR1 GTSNPN and CDR2 SVGIG (reference sequence). The CDR3 has 12 residues. The CDR3 nucleotides read TGTGCCTGGAGTTTGGGCACCTGGGAAGCTTTCTTT. Its protein product is CAWSLGTWEAFF.

This chain links TRBV6-5 with TRBJ2-1, with D perhaps matching TRBD2 (5 bases). V was trimmed by 6 bases and J by 6 bases, leaving 15 bases between them. The CDR3 spans 14 residues. Germline V lookup: CDR1 MNHEY, CDR2 SVGAGI. The CDR3 nucleotides are TGTGCCAGCAGCAACCCCGCCACTAGCAATGAGCAGTTCTTC. Translation: CASSNPATSNEQFF.

V and J are TRBV2 and TRBJ2-7; D is unresolved. The CDR3 spans 14 residues. Germline V lookup: CDR1 SNHLY, CDR2 FYNNEI. The V end was cut by 8 bases, the J end by 1 base, with 15 bases between. CDR3 residues: CASASLFESYEQYF. CDR3 nucleotides: TGTGCCAGCGCCAGCCTTTTTGAATCCTACGAGCAGTACTTC.